This is a list of T cell receptor beta chains from one sample in a study of blood T cell repertoires in COVID-19. The method was immunoSEQ multiplex PCR; TCRdb's version includes in-frame clones alone and lacks a portion of them. The repertoire holds around 95,000 clones, 70% to 80% seen once, with 31% in the top ten. Source material: peripheral blood. These receptors came from a man between 65 and 85 years old with active or convalescent COVID-19. CDR3s include the opening cysteine and the closing phenylalanine or tryptophan. The D gene is left open where the match is weak. Clone size is stated in some rows and not others, as once, few, many or a class when expanded.

J | D | V | size | DNA | CDR3
TRBJ1-6 | NA | TRBV19 | NA | TGTGCCAGTACAGAGGGAATGAATCTTAATTCACCCCTCCACTTT | CASTEGMNLNSPLHF
TRBJ2-7 | TRBD2 | TRBV7-3 | NA | TGTGCCAGCAGCTTAAGCGGGGGCGAGCAGTACTTC | CASSLSGGEQYF
TRBJ2-2 | TRBD1 | TRBV14 | NA | TGTGCCAGCAGCCGACAGGGGATGGGCACCGGGGAGCTGTTTTTT | CASSRQGMGTGELFF
TRBJ2-2 | NA | TRBV5-1 | NA | TGCGCCAGCAGCCCTAGACAGATCCTCACCGGGGAGCTGTTTTTT | CASSPRQILTGELFF
TRBJ2-3 | NA | TRBV7-2 | many | TGTGCCAGCATTCTAGACTCATCCCGAGATACGCAGTATTTT | CASILDSSRDTQYF
TRBJ2-3 | NA | TRBV19 | few | TGTGCCAGTAGTACGGCGGGTTGGACAGATACGCAGTATTTT | CASSTAGWTDTQYF
TRBJ1-6 | NA | TRBV7-7 | NA | TGTGCTAGCAGCTTAGGGGCAGGACTTCGTTCACCCCTCCACTTT | CASSLGAGLRSPLHF
TRBJ1-5 | NA | TRBV5-6 | NA | TGTGCCAGCAGCTTGGGTTCGGTCAAGCCTAGCAATCAGCCCCAGCATTTT | CASSLGSVKPSNQPQHF
TRBJ2-1 | TRBD2 | TRBV5-1 | NA | TGCGCCAGCAGGACTAGCGGGGGGGCGTCCTACAATGAGCAGTTCTTC | CASRTSGGASYNEQFF
TRBJ2-7 | NA | TRBV13 | NA | TGTGCCAGCAGCCTCGGGACACCAAACCTCTACGAGCAGTACTTC | CASSLGTPNLYEQYF
TRBJ1-2 | NA | TRBV19 | NA | TGTGCCAGTAGTCTAAACAGGGTAAACTATGGCTACACCTTC | CASSLNRVNYGYTF
TRBJ2-1 | TRBD1 | TRBV6-1 | once | TGTGCCAGCAGTGGCTTAAACAGGGGTTCCAACAATGAGCAGTTCTTC | CASSGLNRGSNNEQFF
TRBJ1-2 | TRBD1 | TRBV9 | once | TGTGCCAGCAGCCCGGGACAGACCAACTATGGCTACACCTTC | CASSPGQTNYGYTF
TRBJ1-1 | NA | TRBV19 | NA | TGTGCCAGTAGTATTTTACAGGGCTCTGAAGCTTTCTTT | CASSILQGSEAFF
TRBJ2-7 | NA | TRBV7-6 | NA | TGTGCCAGCAGCACCCGGACAGATCCTTCCTACGAGCAGTACTTC | CASSTRTDPSYEQYF
TRBJ1-3 | NA | TRBV7-9 | few | TGTGCCAGCAGCTTAGGACAGGTCTCTGGAAACACCATATATTTT | CASSLGQVSGNTIYF
TRBJ2-7 | TRBD2 | TRBV5-1 | many | TGCGCCAGCAGCCGGGGGGACTCCTACGAGCAGTACTTC | CASSRGDSYEQYF
TRBJ2-6 | NA | TRBV5-1 | NA | TGCGCCAGCAGCGCCGACTGGGGGCCCTTAGCGTCTGGGGCCAACGTCCTGACTTTC | CASSADWGPLASGANVLTF
TRBJ1-1 | NA | TRBV4-1 | many | TGCGCCAGCAGCCAAGATCAATACAGGGTGAACACTGAAGCTTTCTTT | CASSQDQYRVNTEAFF
TRBJ2-2 | NA | TRBV28 | once | TGTGCCAGCAGTTTTGAGGCGTCCGGGGAGCTGTTTTTT | CASSFEASGELFF
TRBJ1-2 | NA | TRBV23-1 | NA | TGCGCCAGCAGTCAATCTCAGGGGTGCTATGGCTACACCTTC | CASSQSQGCYGYTF
TRBJ1-4 | NA | TRBV11-2 | once | TGTGCCAGCAGCTACCAGGGGTCGTCCTTCCTTAATGAAAAACTGTTTTTT | CASSYQGSSFLNEKLFF
TRBJ2-7 | TRBD2 | TRBV6-2/TRBV6-3 | NA | TGTGCCAGCAGTTACACCAGCGGGGGGGCCTTCGAGCAGTACTTC | CASSYTSGGAFEQYF
TRBJ2-1 | TRBD2 | TRBV9 | NA | TGTGCCAGCAGCGTAGAGGGTAGCACCTGGGAGGGTGAGCAGTTCTTC | CASSVEGSTWEGEQFF
TRBJ2-3 | NA | TRBV10-3 | NA | TGTGCCACCGGACAGCCCACTAACACAGATACGCAGTATTTT | CATGQPTNTDTQYF
TRBJ2-5 | NA | TRBV3-1/TRBV3-2 | few | TGTGCCAGCAGCAAAGGGACAACCAAGACCCAGTACTTC | CASSKGTTKTQYF
TRBJ2-7 | NA | TRBV6-5 | NA | TGTGCCAGCAGTTACTCAGTTCAGAACGAGCAGTACTTC | CASSYSVQNEQYF
TRBJ2-1 | TRBD1 | TRBV15 | NA | TGTGCCACCAGCATAGGGACAGTGGCCAATGAGCAGTTCTTC | CATSIGTVANEQFF
TRBJ1-1 | NA | TRBV6-5 | NA | TGTGCCAGCAGTTTCGGTTTGTCAAAGGGGAGGACTGAAGCTTTCTTT | CASSFGLSKGRTEAFF
TRBJ2-1 | TRBD1 | TRBV6-5 | NA | TGTGCCAGCAGGAGACAGGGGCAGGGTAATGAGCAGTTCTTC | CASRRQGQGNEQFF
TRBJ1-3 | NA | TRBV3-1/TRBV3-2 | NA | TGTGCCAGCAGCCAAGCCTCCAGGGTTGGAAACACCATATATTTT | CASSQASRVGNTIYF
TRBJ2-5 | NA | TRBV24-1 | NA | TGTGCCACCAGTGAGTCTAGGGAGACCCAGTACTTC | CATSESRETQYF
TRBJ1-3 | NA | TRBV2 | NA | TGTGCCAGCAGCGATACAGGGTTTGGAAACACCATATATTTT | CASSDTGFGNTIYF
TRBJ2-1 | TRBD1 | TRBV7-9 | NA | TGTGCCAGCAGCTTAGCCGGACAGGGAGGAAGAAATGAGCAGTTCTTC | CASSLAGQGGRNEQFF
TRBJ1-1 | NA | TRBV4-1 | NA | TGCGCCAGCAGCCAAACGCAGGTTCTGACTGAAGCTTTCTTT | CASSQTQVLTEAFF
TRBJ2-7 | NA | TRBV6-6 | NA | TGTGCCAGCAGTTCCTTTAGGGGCGAGACCTACGAGCAGTACTTC | CASSSFRGETYEQYF
TRBJ1-4 | NA | TRBV4-1 | NA | TGCGCCAGCAGCCAAGAAGGGTGGGCAGGGAATGAAAAACTGTTTTTT | CASSQEGWAGNEKLFF
TRBJ2-6 | TRBD1 | TRBV28 | few | TGTGCCAGCAGTATACAGGGGTATGGGGCCAACGTCCTGACTTTC | CASSIQGYGANVLTF
TRBJ1-1 | NA | TRBV18 | few | TGTGCCAGCTCACCGAGCCAGAACACTGAAGCTTTCTTT | CASSPSQNTEAFF
TRBJ2-4 | NA | TRBV5-6 | once | TGTGCCAGCAGCTTGGGGCCTGGTCGGGGACTAGCCAAAAACATTCAGTACTTC | CASSLGPGRGLAKNIQYF
TRBJ2-1 | NA | TRBV9 | NA | TGTGCCAGCAGCGGACAGGACTCCGCCTACAATGAGCAGTTCTTC | CASSGQDSAYNEQFF
TRBJ2-7 | TRBD2 | TRBV7-2 | NA | TGTGCCAGCAGCTTAGAGGGACTAGCGGGGGTCTACGAGCAGTACTTC | CASSLEGLAGVYEQYF
TRBJ2-7 | TRBD1 | TRBV9 | NA | TGTGCCAGCAGCGTAGGCCAGGGGGAGACACAGTACTTC | CASSVGQGETQYF
TRBJ2-1 | TRBD1 | TRBV2 | NA | TGTGCCAGCAGTCGGGACAGGGGGTCCTACAATGAGCAGTTCTTC | CASSRDRGSYNEQFF
TRBJ2-1 | TRBD2 | TRBV6-1 | once | TGTGCCAGCAGTGAAACTAGCGGGAGTCCTGATGAGCAGTTCTTC | CASSETSGSPDEQFF
TRBJ2-3 | NA | TRBV25-1 | NA | TGTGCCAGCAGTGAATGGCACAGGGAGGGCCCAGATACGCAGTATTTT | CASSEWHREGPDTQYF
TRBJ2-5 | NA | TRBV7-9 | NA | TGTGCCAGCAGCTTAGATCACAGCCAAGAGACCCAGTACTTC | CASSLDHSQETQYF
TRBJ1-4 | TRBD1 | TRBV7-9 | NA | TGTGCCAGCAGCGCCCGGGACAGTTCAAATGAAAAACTGTTTTTT | CASSARDSSNEKLFF
TRBJ2-1 | NA | TRBV5-6 | NA | TGTGCCAGCAGCCAGTGGGGGGATGAGCAGTTCTTC | CASSQWGDEQFF
TRBJ1-2 | TRBD1 | TRBV29-1 | NA | TGCAGCGTAACCCAGGGGGCGCATGGCTACACCTTC | CSVTQGAHGYTF
TRBJ2-7 | TRBD1 | TRBV2 | NA | TGTGCCAGCAGTGGAGGGACAGGGGTGAAGGAGCAGTACTTC | CASSGGTGVKEQYF
TRBJ2-6 | NA | TRBV3-1/TRBV3-2 | once | TGTGCCAGCAGTATATTAAGGGGCTCTGGGGCCAACGTCCTGACTTTC | CASSILRGSGANVLTF